A selection of T cell receptor beta chains follows, all from one sample in a study of cytomegalovirus exposure and HLA in healthy donors. The data were produced by immunoSEQ multiplex PCR, yet TCRdb's version contains in-frame clones alone and is incomplete. The sample lists some 85,000 clones, 70% to 80% occurring once. The sequenced sample was PBMCs. The receptors come from a man aged 25 to 40 in good health and CMV-seronegative. CDR3s include the opening cysteine and the closing phenylalanine or tryptophan. The D gene is left open where the match is weak. Clone size is given for some rows only: seen once, a few or many times, or a class if the clone is expanded.

size	V	J	D	CDR3	DNA
NA	TRBV7-8	TRBJ1-1	TRBD1	CASSNHRGVNTEAFF	TGTGCCAGCAGCAACCACAGGGGCGTGAACACTGAAGCTTTCTTT
NA	TRBV27	TRBJ2-5	NA	CASSLMQGWETQYF	TGTGCCAGCAGTTTGATGCAGGGGTGGGAGACCCAGTACTTC
once	TRBV5-1	TRBJ1-1	TRBD1	CASSLGTGVNTKAFF	TGCGCCAGCAGCTTGGGGACAGGGGTTAACACTAAAGCTTTCTTT
NA	TRBV6-6	TRBJ1-5	NA	CASSRTDRNQPQHF	TGTGCCAGCAGTCGGACAGATCGTAATCAGCCCCAGCATTTT
NA	TRBV29-1	TRBJ1-5	NA	CSVDPGGTQPQHF	TGCAGCGTTGATCCCGGGGGAACTCAGCCCCAGCATTTT
few	TRBV6-1	TRBJ2-5	TRBD2	CASSELAGGQETQYF	TGTGCCAGCAGTGAACTAGCGGGGGGGCAAGAGACCCAGTACTTC
NA	TRBV5-6	TRBJ1-4	NA	CASSLAGQTEKLFF	TGTGCCAGCAGCTTGGCAGGACAGACCGAAAAACTGTTTTTT
NA	TRBV18	TRBJ1-1	NA	CASSPRTDTEAFF	TGTGCCAGCTCACCAAGGACTGACACTGAAGCTTTCTTT
few	TRBV5-4	TRBJ2-3	TRBD2	CASSLGTSGTTDTQYF	TGTGCCAGCAGCTTGGGGACTAGCGGGACCACAGATACGCAGTATTTT
NA	TRBV10-3	TRBJ1-2	NA	CAISESGGRTYGYTF	TGTGCCATCAGTGAGTCGGGGGGGCGAACCTATGGCTACACCTTC
NA	TRBV7-9	TRBJ1-4	TRBD1	CASSSNRQGLNEKLFF	TGTGCCAGCAGCTCCAACCGACAGGGGTTGAATGAAAAACTGTTTTTT
NA	TRBV5-1	TRBJ2-5	NA	CASSLDSGQETQYF	TGCGCCAGCAGCTTGGATAGCGGCCAAGAGACCCAGTACTTC
NA	TRBV6-5	TRBJ1-4	NA	CASNPRQGMGEKLFF	TGTGCCAGCAACCCCCGCCAGGGGATGGGTGAAAAACTGTTTTTT
NA	TRBV13	TRBJ2-3	NA	CASLDSGPIGTQYF	TGTGCCAGCCTCGATAGCGGCCCTATTGGTACGCAGTATTTT
NA	TRBV5-6	TRBJ2-1	TRBD1	CASSYTGAEWNEQFF	TGTGCCAGCAGCTATACAGGGGCAGAGTGGAATGAGCAGTTCTTC
NA	TRBV27	TRBJ2-1	NA	CASSLDTPTYNEQFF	TGTGCCAGCAGTTTGGACACACCGACCTACAATGAGCAGTTCTTC
NA	TRBV4-2	TRBJ2-7	TRBD2	CASSQREGDSYEQYF	TGTGCCAGCAGCCAGCGGGAGGGGGACTCCTACGAGCAGTACTTC
NA	TRBV19	TRBJ1-2	TRBD1	CASTKRGQIGYTF	TGTGCCAGTACCAAAAGGGGGCAAATCGGCTACACCTTC
NA	TRBV6-5	TRBJ2-7	NA	CASSNGRDYEQYF	TGTGCCAGCAGTAACGGACGGGACTACGAGCAGTACTTC
NA	TRBV6-5	TRBJ2-1	TRBD1	CASTFQGAGEQFF	TGTGCCAGCACCTTCCAGGGGGCGGGTGAGCAGTTCTTC
few	TRBV19	TRBJ2-1	NA	CASSRDFYNEQFF	TGTGCCAGTAGTAGGGACTTCTACAATGAGCAGTTCTTC
NA	TRBV18	TRBJ1-6	NA	CASCLLPYNSPLHF	TGTGCCAGCTGCCTCCTACCGTATAATTCACCCCTCCACTTT
NA	TRBV6-6	TRBJ1-4	TRBD1	CASRTGTDNEKLFF	TGTGCCAGCAGGACCGGGACAGATAATGAAAAACTGTTTTTT
NA	TRBV7-2	TRBJ2-7	TRBD2	CASSSALAGGYEQYF	TGTGCCAGCAGCTCCGCGCTAGCGGGCGGCTACGAGCAGTACTTC
NA	TRBV29-1	TRBJ2-7	NA	CSVGVGTGLPYEQYF	TGCAGCGTTGGAGTGGGAACAGGGCTCCCCTACGAGCAGTACTTC
NA	TRBV19	TRBJ2-7	TRBD1	CASSFGQGRGYEQYF	TGTGCCAGTAGTTTCGGACAGGGAAGAGGCTACGAGCAGTACTTC
few	TRBV6-1	TRBJ1-2	NA	CASSESRSLGYGYTF	TGTGCCAGCAGTGAGTCCAGGTCATTGGGCTATGGCTACACCTTC
few	TRBV6-1	TRBJ1-2	NA	CASSSGGDYGYTF	TGTGCCAGCAGTTCGGGGGGGGACTATGGCTACACCTTC
NA	TRBV19	TRBJ1-6	TRBD1	CASTLGTGVTPLHF	TGTGCCAGCACTTTGGGGACAGGGGTCACACCCCTCCACTTT
NA	TRBV28	TRBJ1-1	TRBD1	CASSFKDRVTEAFF	TGTGCCAGCAGTTTTAAAGACAGGGTCACTGAAGCTTTCTTT
once	TRBV5-5	TRBJ2-5	TRBD1	CASSRGTGEETQYF	TGTGCCTCCTCACGCGGGACAGGGGAAGAGACCCAGTACTTC
NA	TRBV11-2	TRBJ2-3	NA	CASSSGQSTDTQYF	TGTGCCAGCAGCTCGGGACAAAGCACAGATACGCAGTATTTT
once	TRBV7-9	TRBJ1-5	NA	CASSLDGFNQPQHF	TGTGCCAGCAGCTTAGACGGTTTCAATCAGCCCCAGCATTTT
NA	TRBV28	TRBJ1-2	NA	CASSSRGGSTF	TGTGCCAGCAGTTCACGGGGGGGCTCAACCTTC
NA	TRBV30	TRBJ1-1	NA	CAWRRPGITEAFF	TGTGCCTGGAGGAGACCGGGGATCACTGAAGCTTTCTTT
NA	TRBV7-2	TRBJ2-7	NA	CASSLGRGEQYF	TGTGCCAGCAGCTTAGGCCGGGGCGAGCAGTACTTC
NA	TRBV5-1	TRBJ1-2	TRBD1	CASSPTGDDYGYTF	TGCGCCAGCAGCCCGACAGGGGATGACTATGGCTACACCTTC
NA	TRBV28	TRBJ2-7	TRBD1	CASSLGTGGLGNEQYF	TGTGCCAGCAGTTTAGGGACAGGGGGCCTTGGGAACGAGCAGTACTTC
NA	TRBV18	TRBJ2-1	TRBD2	CASSRTSGTMSSYNEQFF	TGTGCCAGCTCCCGGACTAGCGGGACCATGAGCTCCTACAATGAGCAGTTCTTC
NA	TRBV7-2	TRBJ1-1	NA	CASSRAGAGTEAFF	TGTGCCAGCAGTAGGGCGGGGGCGGGCACTGAAGCTTTCTTT
NA	TRBV28	TRBJ2-7	TRBD2	CASSLRTSGAYEQYF	TGTGCCAGCAGTTTAAGGACTAGCGGAGCCTACGAGCAGTACTTC
NA	TRBV27	TRBJ1-1	TRBD1	CASSKNRGNTEAFF	TGTGCCAGCAGCAAAAACAGGGGGAACACTGAAGCTTTCTTT
NA	TRBV6-6	TRBJ1-1	NA	CASSPRGGNTEAFF	TGTGCCAGCAGCCCCAGGGGCGGGAACACTGAAGCTTTCTTT
NA	TRBV30	TRBJ1-2	TRBD1	CAWSVTGGAGGYTF	TGTGCCTGGAGTGTAACAGGGGGCGCGGGAGGCTACACCTTC
few	TRBV7-9	TRBJ2-5	TRBD1	CASSAIGQVQETQYF	TGTGCCAGCAGCGCTATTGGACAGGTTCAAGAGACCCAGTACTTC
few	TRBV6-1	TRBJ1-4	TRBD1	CASSWTGATNEKLFF	TGTGCCAGCAGTTGGACAGGGGCAACTAATGAAAAACTGTTTTTT
NA	TRBV30	TRBJ1-2	NA	CAWRQVYGYTF	TGTGCCTGGAGACAAGTATATGGCTACACCTTC
NA	TRBV25-1	TRBJ1-2	TRBD1	CASSRQGAWGYTF	TGTGCCAGCAGTAGACAGGGGGCCTGGGGCTACACCTTC
NA	TRBV6-6	TRBJ2-3	NA	CASTPPGTDTQYF	TGTGCCAGCACCCCACCAGGCACAGATACGCAGTATTTT